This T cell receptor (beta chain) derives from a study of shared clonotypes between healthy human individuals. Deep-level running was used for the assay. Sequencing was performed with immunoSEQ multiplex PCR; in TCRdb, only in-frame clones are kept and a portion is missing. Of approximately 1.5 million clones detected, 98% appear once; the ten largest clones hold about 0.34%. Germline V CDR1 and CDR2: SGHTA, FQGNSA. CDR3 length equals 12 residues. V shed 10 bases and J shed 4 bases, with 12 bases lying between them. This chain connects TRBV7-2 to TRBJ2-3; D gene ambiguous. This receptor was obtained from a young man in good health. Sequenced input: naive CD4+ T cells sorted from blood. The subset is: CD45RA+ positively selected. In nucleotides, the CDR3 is TGTGCCACCACCAGAGCTTCAGATACGCAGTATTTT. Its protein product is CATTRASDTQYF. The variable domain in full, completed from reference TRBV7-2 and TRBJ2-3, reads GAGVSQSPSNKVTEKGKDVELRCDPISGHTALYWYRQSLGQGLEFLIYFQGNSAPDKSGLPSDRFSAERTGGSVSTLTIQRTQQEDSAVYLCATTRASDTQYFGPGTRLTVL.